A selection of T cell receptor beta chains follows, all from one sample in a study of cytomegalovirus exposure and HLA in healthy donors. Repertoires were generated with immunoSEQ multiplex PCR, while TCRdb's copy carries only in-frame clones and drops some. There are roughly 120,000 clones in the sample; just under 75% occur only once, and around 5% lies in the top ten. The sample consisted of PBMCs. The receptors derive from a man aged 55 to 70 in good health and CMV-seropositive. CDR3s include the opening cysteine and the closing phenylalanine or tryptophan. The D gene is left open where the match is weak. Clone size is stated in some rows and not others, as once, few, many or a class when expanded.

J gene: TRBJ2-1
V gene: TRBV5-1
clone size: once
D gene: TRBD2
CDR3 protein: CASSQEGLAGGPPYNEQFF
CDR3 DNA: TGCGCCAGCAGCCAGGAGGGACTAGCGGGGGGCCCGCCCTACAATGAGCAGTTCTTC

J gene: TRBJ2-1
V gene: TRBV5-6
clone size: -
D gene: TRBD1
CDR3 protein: CATPPGRGGLQFF
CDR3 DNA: TGTGCCACCCCACCTGGGCGAGGGGGCCTGCAGTTCTTC

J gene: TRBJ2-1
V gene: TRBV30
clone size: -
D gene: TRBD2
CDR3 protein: CAWSPGLAGMGEQFF
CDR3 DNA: TGTGCCTGGAGTCCGGGACTAGCGGGGATGGGTGAGCAGTTCTTC

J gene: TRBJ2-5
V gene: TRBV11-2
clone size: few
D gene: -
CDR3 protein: CASSLLGSIGETQYF
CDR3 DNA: TGTGCCAGCAGCCTCTTAGGGAGTATCGGAGAGACCCAGTACTTC

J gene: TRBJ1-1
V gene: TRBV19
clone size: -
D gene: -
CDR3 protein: CASSSRGPNTEAFF
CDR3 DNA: TGTGCCAGTAGCAGCAGGGGTCCGAACACTGAAGCTTTCTTT

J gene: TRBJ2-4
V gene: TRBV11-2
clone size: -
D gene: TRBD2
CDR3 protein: CASSPPGGVNIQYF
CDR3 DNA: TGTGCCAGCAGCCCCCCGGGGGGGGTAAACATTCAGTACTTC

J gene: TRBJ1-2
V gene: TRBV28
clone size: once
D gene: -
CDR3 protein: CASSPRQHYGYTF
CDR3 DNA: TGTGCCAGCAGTCCACGACAGCACTATGGCTACACCTTC

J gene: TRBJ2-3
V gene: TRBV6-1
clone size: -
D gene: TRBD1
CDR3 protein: CASSNRDRGRDTQYF
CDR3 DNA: TGTGCCAGCAGTAACCGGGACAGGGGGAGGGATACGCAGTATTTT

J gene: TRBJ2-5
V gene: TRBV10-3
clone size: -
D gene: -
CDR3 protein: CAISARGAETQYF
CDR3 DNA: TGTGCCATCAGTGCTAGGGGTGCAGAGACCCAGTACTTC

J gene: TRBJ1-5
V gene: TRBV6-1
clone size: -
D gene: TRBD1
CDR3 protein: CASSEPGQGNHQPQHF
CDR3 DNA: TGTGCCAGCAGTGAGCCGGGACAGGGGAATCATCAGCCCCAGCATTTT

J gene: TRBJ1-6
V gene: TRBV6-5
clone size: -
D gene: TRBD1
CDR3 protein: CASSLHQGASSPLHF
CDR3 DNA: TGTGCCAGCAGTTTACACCAGGGGGCGTCTTCACCCCTCCACTTT

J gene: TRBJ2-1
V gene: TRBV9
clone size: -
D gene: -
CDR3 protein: CASSVAARSSSYNEQFF
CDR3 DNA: TGTGCCAGCAGCGTAGCGGCGAGGAGCAGCTCCTACAATGAGCAGTTCTTC

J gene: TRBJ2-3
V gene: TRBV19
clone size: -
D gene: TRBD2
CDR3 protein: CASSIGGGDTQYF
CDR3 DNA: TGTGCCAGTAGTATCGGGGGAGGGGATACGCAGTATTTT

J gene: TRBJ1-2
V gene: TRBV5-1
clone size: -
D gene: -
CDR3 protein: CASSLRGTPLYGYTF
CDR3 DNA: TGCGCCAGCAGCTTGCGGGGTACCCCTCTTTATGGCTACACCTTC

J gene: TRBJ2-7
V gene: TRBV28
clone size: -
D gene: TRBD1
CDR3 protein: CASSTSGTGITYEQYF
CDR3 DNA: TGTGCCAGCTCAACCTCCGGGACAGGGATTACCTACGAGCAGTACTTC

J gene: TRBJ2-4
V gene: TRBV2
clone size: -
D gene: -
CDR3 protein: CASSAARFKNIQYF
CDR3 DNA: TGTGCCAGCAGTGCGGCCAGGTTTAAAAACATTCAGTACTTC

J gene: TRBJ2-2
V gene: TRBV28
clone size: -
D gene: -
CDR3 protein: CASSPILVMYGELFF
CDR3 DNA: TGTGCCAGCAGCCCAATCCTAGTTATGTACGGGGAGCTGTTTTTT

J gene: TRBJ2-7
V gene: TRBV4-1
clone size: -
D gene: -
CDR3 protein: CASSQIYINEQYF
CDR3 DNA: TGCGCCAGCAGCCAGATATACATCAACGAGCAGTACTTC

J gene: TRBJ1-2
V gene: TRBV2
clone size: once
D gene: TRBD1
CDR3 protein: CASYGQGNGYTF
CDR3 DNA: TGTGCCAGCTATGGACAGGGAAATGGCTACACCTTC

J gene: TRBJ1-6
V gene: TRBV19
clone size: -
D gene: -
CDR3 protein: CASSIGREGSPLHF
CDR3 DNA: TGTGCCAGTAGTATCGGCAGGGAAGGTTCACCCCTCCACTTT

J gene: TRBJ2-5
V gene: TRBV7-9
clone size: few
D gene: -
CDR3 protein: CASSSSQGLGETQYF
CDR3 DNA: TGTGCCAGCAGCTCCTCGCAGGGCTTGGGAGAGACCCAGTACTTC

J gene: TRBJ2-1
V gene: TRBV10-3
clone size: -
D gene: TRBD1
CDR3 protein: CAISGAGTGGWSSYNEQFF
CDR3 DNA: TGTGCCATCAGCGGGGCCGGGACAGGGGGCTGGAGCTCCTACAATGAGCAGTTCTTC

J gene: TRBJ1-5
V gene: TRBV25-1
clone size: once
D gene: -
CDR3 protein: CASRGGFGNQPQHF
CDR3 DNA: TGTGCCAGCAGGGGGGGATTTGGTAATCAGCCCCAACATTTT

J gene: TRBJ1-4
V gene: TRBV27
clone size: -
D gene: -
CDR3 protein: CASGLNAGYEKLFF
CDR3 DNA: TGTGCCAGCGGGCTAAACGCGGGGTACGAAAAACTGTTTTTT

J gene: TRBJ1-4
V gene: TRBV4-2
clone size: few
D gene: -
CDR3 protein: CASSQDLQEREKLFF
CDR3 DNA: TGTGCCAGCAGCCAAGATCTCCAGGAGCGGGAAAAACTGTTTTTT

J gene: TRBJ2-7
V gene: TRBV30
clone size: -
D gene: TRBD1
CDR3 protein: CAWKGQGSSYEQYF
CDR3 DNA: TGTGCCTGGAAGGGACAGGGGAGCTCCTACGAGCAGTACTTC

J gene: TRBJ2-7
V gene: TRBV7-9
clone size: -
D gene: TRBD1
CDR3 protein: CASSPARDSSSYEQYF
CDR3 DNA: TGTGCCAGCAGCCCCGCCAGGGACAGCAGCTCCTACGAGCAGTACTTC

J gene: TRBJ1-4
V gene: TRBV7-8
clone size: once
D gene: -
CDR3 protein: CASSLGAGSNEKLFF
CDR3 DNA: TGTGCCAGCAGCTTAGGAGCCGGGTCTAATGAAAAACTGTTTTTT

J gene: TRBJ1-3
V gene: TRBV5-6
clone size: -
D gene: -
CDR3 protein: CASSLSTGFRNTIYF
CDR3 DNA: TGTGCCAGCAGCTTATCTACGGGTTTTAGAAACACCATATATTTT

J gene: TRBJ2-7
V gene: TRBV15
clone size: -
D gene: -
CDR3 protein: CATSQLGLKGGEQYF
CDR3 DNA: TGTGCCACCAGTCAACTTGGCCTCAAAGGGGGCGAGCAGTACTTC

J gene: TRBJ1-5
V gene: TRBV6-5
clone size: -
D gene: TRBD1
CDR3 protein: CASRNGQESQPQHF
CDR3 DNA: TGTGCCAGCAGGAATGGACAGGAATCTCAGCCCCAGCATTTT

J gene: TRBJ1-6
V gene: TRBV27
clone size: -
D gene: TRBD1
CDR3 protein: CASGTGNSPLHF
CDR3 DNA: TGTGCCAGCGGGACAGGCAATTCACCCCTCCACTTT

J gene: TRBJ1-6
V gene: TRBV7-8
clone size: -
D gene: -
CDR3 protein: CASSENRVRNSPLHF
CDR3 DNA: TGTGCCAGCAGCGAGAACAGGGTGAGGAATTCACCCCTCCACTTT

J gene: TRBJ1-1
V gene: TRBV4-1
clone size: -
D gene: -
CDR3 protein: CASRGSVNTEAFF
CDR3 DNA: TGCGCCAGCCGAGGTTCAGTAAACACTGAAGCTTTCTTT

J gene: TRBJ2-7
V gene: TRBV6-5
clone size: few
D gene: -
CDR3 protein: CASSFSPYEQYF
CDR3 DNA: TGTGCCAGCAGTTTCAGTCCCTACGAGCAGTACTTC

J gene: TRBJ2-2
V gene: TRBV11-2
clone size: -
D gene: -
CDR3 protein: CASSNEHGTPSGELFF
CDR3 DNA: TGTGCCAGCAGTAACGAACACGGGACTCCTAGTGGGGAGCTGTTTTTT

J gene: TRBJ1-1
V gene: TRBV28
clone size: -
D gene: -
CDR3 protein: CASSLVRGSSTEAFF
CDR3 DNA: TGTGCCAGCAGCCTCGTTCGAGGCTCCTCGACTGAAGCTTTCTTT

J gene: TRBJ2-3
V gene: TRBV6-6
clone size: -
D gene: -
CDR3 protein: CASSQLDRPTDTQYF
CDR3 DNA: TGTGCCAGCAGCCAACTCGACAGGCCCACGGATACGCAGTATTTT

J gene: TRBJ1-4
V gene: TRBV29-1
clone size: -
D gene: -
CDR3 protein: CSGGLREKLFF
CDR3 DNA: TGCAGCGGTGGACTAAGGGAAAAACTGTTTTTT

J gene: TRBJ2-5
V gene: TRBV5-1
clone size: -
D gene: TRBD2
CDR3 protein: CASSLAGTTQETQYF
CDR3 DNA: TGCGCCAGCAGCTTGGCCGGGACTACTCAAGAGACCCAGTACTTC

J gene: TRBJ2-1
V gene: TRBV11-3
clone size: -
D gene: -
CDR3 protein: CASSKGQSTYNEQFF
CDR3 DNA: TGTGCCTCCTCGAAGGGGCAGAGTACCTACAATGAGCAGTTCTTC

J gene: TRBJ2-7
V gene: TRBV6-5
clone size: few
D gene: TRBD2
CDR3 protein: CASTLGGEQYF
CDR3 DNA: TGTGCCAGCACTCTGGGGGGGGAGCAGTACTTC

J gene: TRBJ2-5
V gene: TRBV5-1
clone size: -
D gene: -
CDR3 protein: CASSSGETQYF
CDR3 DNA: TGCGCCAGCAGCTCGGGAGAGACCCAGTACTTC

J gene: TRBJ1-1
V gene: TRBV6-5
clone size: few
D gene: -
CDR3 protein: CASSYVWGQGTEAFF
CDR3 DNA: TGTGCCAGCAGTTACGTGTGGGGGCAGGGGACTGAAGCTTTCTTT

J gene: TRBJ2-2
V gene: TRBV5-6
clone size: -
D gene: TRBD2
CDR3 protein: CASQMNVGGGRNTGELFF
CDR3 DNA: TGTGCCAGCCAGATGAATGTGGGGGGGGGAAGGAACACCGGGGAGCTGTTTTTT

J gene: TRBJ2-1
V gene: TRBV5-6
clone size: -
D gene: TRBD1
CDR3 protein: CASSIDRAREQFF
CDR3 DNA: TGTGCCAGCAGCATAGACAGGGCGCGTGAGCAGTTCTTC

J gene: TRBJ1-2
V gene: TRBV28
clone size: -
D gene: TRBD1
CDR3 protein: CASSLGTGVRGYTF
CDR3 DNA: TGTGCCAGCAGTCTCGGGACAGGGGTACGGGGCTACACCTTC

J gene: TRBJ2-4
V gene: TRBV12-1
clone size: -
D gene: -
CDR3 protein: CASSPLAGGEKNIQYF
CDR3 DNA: TGTGCCAGCAGCCCTTTAGCGGGGGGGGAAAAAAACATTCAGTACTTC

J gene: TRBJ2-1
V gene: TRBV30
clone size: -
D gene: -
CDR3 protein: CAWSPQTLRGPVYNEQFF
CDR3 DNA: TGTGCCTGGAGTCCCCAAACCCTTCGAGGTCCTGTCTACAATGAGCAGTTCTTC

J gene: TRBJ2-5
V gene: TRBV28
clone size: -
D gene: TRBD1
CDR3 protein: CASSLTTGGVETQYF
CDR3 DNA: TGTGCCAGCAGTTTAACCACAGGGGGCGTCGAGACCCAGTACTTC

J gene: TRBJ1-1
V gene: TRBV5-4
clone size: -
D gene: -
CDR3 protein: CASSLPQNTEAFF
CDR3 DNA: TGTGCCAGCAGCTTGCCCCAGAACACTGAAGCTTTCTTT

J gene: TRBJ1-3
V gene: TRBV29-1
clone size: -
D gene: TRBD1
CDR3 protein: CSVSMTGDLSGNTIYF
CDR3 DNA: TGCAGCGTCTCCATGACAGGGGACCTCTCTGGAAACACCATATATTTT

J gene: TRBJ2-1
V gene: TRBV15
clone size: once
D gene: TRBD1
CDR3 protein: CATSRGPGQGDNEQFF
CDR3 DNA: TGTGCCACCAGCAGAGGACCGGGACAGGGGGACAATGAGCAGTTCTTC

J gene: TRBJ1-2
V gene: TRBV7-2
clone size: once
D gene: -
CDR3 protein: CASSLVQYYGYTF
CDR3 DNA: TGTGCCAGCAGCTTAGTCCAGTACTATGGCTACACCTTC

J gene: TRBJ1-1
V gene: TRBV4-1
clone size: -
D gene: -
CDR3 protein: CASSQMGHLNTEAFF
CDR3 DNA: TGCGCCAGCAGCCAAATGGGACACCTGAACACTGAAGCTTTCTTT